This note documents a single T cell receptor (beta chain) sequence. Its matching antigen is unknown. This specimen belongs to a study of blood T cells in healthy people across ages. Overall study findings and caveats: Greater diversity and more naive CD4+ cells were seen in long-lived donors than in aged donors.

CDR1 and CDR2 (germline): SNHLY, FYNNEI. This CDR3 has 13 amino acids. V lost 11 bases and J lost 5, with 16 bases in between. A second PCR of roughly 7 to 11 cycles used a sample-barcoded 5' primer and a J-beta primer mix. TCRdb re-called the 5' RACE reads through MiXCR, storing one row per CDR3 protein. The sample has about 1,500,000 distinct CDR3 sequences; roughly 27% are singletons. Sequenced sample: blood. This receptor was obtained from a woman aged 25 to 39 in good health. V is TRBV2 and J is TRBJ1-5, with no clear D. The CDR3 is CASGLFKDQPQHF. CDR3 nucleotides: TGTGCCTCCGGACTCTTTAAGGATCAGCCCCAGCATTTT.